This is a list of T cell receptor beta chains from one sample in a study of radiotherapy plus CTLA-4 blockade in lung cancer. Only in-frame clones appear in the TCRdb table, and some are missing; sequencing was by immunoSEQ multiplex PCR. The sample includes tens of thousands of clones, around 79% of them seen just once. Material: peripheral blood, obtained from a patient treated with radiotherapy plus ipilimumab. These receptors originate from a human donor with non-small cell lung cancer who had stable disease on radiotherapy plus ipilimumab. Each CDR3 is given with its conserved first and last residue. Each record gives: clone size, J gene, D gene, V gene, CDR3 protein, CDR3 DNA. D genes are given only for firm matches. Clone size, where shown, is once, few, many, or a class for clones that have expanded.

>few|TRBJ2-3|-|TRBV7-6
CASSAPTGISTDTQYF
TGTGCCAGCAGCGCCCCGACAGGAATTAGCACAGATACGCAGTATTTT
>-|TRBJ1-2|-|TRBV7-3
CASSLGGRGGYTF
TGTGCCAGCAGCTTAGGAGGGCGGGGGGGCTACACCTTC
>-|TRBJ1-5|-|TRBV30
CAWAPGHLSNQPQHF
TGTGCCTGGGCTCCGGGACACCTTAGCAATCAGCCCCAGCATTTT
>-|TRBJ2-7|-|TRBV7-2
CASSLDYRSYEQYF
TGTGCCAGCAGCTTAGATTACAGGTCCTACGAGCAGTACTTC
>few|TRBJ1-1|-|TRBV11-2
CASSLDKGYTEAFF
TGTGCCAGCAGCTTAGATAAGGGCTACACTGAAGCTTTCTTT
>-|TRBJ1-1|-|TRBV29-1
CSVDRNTEAFF
TGCAGCGTGGACAGGAACACTGAAGCTTTCTTT
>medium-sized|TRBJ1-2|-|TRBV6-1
CASSEVAVRYTF
TGTGCCAGCAGTGAAGTTGCAGTCCGCTACACCTTC
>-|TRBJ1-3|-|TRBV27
CASSFDSGNTIYF
TGTGCCAGCAGTTTCGACTCTGGAAACACCATATATTTT
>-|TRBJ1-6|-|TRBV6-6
CASSAGTSNSPLHF
TGTGCCAGCAGTGCCGGGACATCTAATTCACCCCTCCACTTT
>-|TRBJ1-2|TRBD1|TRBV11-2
CASSLAGQGVGGYTF
TGTGCCAGCAGCTTAGCTGGACAGGGGGTTGGAGGGTACACCTTC
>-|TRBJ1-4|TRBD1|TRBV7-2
CASSPQQGAWEKLFF
TGTGCCAGCAGCCCCCAACAGGGGGCTTGGGAAAAACTGTTTTTT
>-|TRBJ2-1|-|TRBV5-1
CASSSGVQTYNEQFF
TGCGCCAGCAGCTCCGGGGTACAGACCTACAATGAGCAGTTCTTC
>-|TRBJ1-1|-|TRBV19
CASSMGGTILMNTEAFF
TGTGCCAGTAGTATGGGAGGGACTATCCTAATGAACACTGAAGCTTTCTTT
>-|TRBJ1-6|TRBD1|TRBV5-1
CASRDNRGINNSPLHF
TGCGCCAGCAGGGATAACAGGGGAATCAATAATTCACCCCTCCACTTT
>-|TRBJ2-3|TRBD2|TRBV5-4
CASSSTGLAVDTQYF
TGTGCCAGCAGCTCGACGGGACTAGCGGTAGATACGCAGTATTTT
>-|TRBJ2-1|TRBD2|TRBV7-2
CASSSERGRDEQFF
TGTGCCAGCAGCTCGGAGCGGGGGCGGGATGAGCAGTTCTTC
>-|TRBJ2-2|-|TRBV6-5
CASRASWGTGELFF
TGTGCCAGCAGGGCCAGCTGGGGCACCGGGGAGCTGTTTTTT
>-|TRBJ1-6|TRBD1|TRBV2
CANHRTGQGSHSYNSPLHF
TGTGCCAATCATCGGACGGGACAGGGGTCTCACTCCTATAATTCACCCCTCCACTTT
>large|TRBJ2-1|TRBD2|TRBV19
CASSMTSGGAFIRGQFF
TGTGCCAGTAGCATGACTAGCGGGGGGGCCTTCATCCGCGGGCAGTTCTTC
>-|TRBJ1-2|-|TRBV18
CASSPPSMAASYGGYTF
TGTGCCAGCTCACCACCGTCTATGGCAGCTTCCTATGGTGGCTACACCTTC
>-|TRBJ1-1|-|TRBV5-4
CASSLAKGPATEAFF
TGTGCCAGCAGCTTGGCCAAGGGGCCCGCGACTGAAGCTTTCTTT
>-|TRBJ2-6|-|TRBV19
CASRTRVWANVLTF
TGTGCCAGTAGGACTCGGGTCTGGGCCAACGTCCTGACTTTC
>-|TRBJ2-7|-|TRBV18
CASSPPVRTAYEQYF
TGTGCCAGCTCACCACCGGTGCGGACAGCCTACGAGCAGTACTTC
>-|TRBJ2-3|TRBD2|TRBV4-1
CASSQVADGGTSGGRDTQYF
TGCGCCAGCAGCCAAGTTGCGGATGGGGGGACTAGCGGTGGGCGGGATACGCAGTATTTT
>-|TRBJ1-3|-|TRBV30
CAWNAGQGSGNTIYF
TGTGCCTGGAACGCAGGGCAAGGATCTGGAAACACCATATATTTT
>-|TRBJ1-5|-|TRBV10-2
CASSESPDSNQPQHF
TGCGCCAGCAGTGAGTCACCAGATAGCAATCAGCCCCAGCATTTT
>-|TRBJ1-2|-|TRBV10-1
CASSEDAYPYGYTF
TGCGCCAGCAGTGAGGACGCGTACCCCTATGGCTACACCTTC
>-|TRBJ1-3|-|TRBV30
CAWGTGDSGNTIYF
TGTGCCTGGGGAACAGGAGACTCTGGAAACACCATATATTTT
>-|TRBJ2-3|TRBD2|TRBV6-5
CASSPGGLSTDTQYF
TGTGCCAGCAGCCCGGGGGGACTTTCTACAGATACGCAGTATTTT
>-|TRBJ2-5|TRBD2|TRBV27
CASSLSGGWGETQYF
TGTGCCAGCAGTTTATCGGGGGGGTGGGGAGAGACCCAGTACTTC
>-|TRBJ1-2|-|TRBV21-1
CASSKGLRQGGLIDGYTF
TGTGCCAGCAGCAAAGGACTAAGACAGGGAGGGTTAATTGATGGCTACACCTTC
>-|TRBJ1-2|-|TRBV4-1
CASSQIDPAREGYTF
TGCGCCAGCAGCCAAATTGATCCGGCGCGGGAGGGCTACACCTTC
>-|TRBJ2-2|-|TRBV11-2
CASSLEVGELFF
TGTGCCAGCAGCTTAGAGGTCGGGGAGCTGTTTTTT
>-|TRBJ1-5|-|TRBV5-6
CASSLQQQPQHF
TGTGCCAGCAGCTTACAACAGCAGCCCCAGCATTTT
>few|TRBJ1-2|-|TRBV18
CASSRDSGYGYTF
TGTGCCAGCTCACGGGACTCGGGCTATGGCTACACCTTC
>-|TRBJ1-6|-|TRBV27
CASSVRDRNSPLHF
TGTGCCAGCAGTGTCCGGGACCGTAATTCACCCCTCCACTTT
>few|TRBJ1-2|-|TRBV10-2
CASSESLGHGYTF
TGCGCCAGCAGTGAGTCCTTGGGGCATGGCTACACCTTC
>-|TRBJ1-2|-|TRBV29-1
CSVVTDYGYTF
TGCAGCGTTGTAACTGATTATGGCTACACCTTC
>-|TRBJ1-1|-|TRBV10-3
CAISEWGNTEAFF
TGTGCCATCAGTGAGTGGGGGAACACTGAAGCTTTCTTT
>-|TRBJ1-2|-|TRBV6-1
CASSEGGSGAYGYTF
TGTGCCAGCAGTGAAGGAGGGTCAGGGGCCTATGGCTACACCTTC